A selection of T cell receptor beta chains follows, all from one sample in a study of monozygotic twins with inflammatory bowel disease. Using the 5' RACE reads, TCRdb records one entry per CDR3 protein without DNA. Its listing shows around 230,000 distinct CDR3 sequences. The sequenced sample consisted of blood. The receptor source for this set is a human donor with ulcerative colitis or Crohn's disease, or a healthy co-twin of an affected twin (not recorded which). The CDR3 runs from the conserved cysteine through the conserved F or W. Each record gives: J gene, V gene, CDR3 protein.

j_call: TRBJ1-2
v_call: TRBV5-1
cdr3_aa: CASTPGRGNYGYTF

j_call: TRBJ2-7
v_call: TRBV7-9
cdr3_aa: CASSLASGLSSYEQYF

j_call: TRBJ2-2
v_call: TRBV15
cdr3_aa: CATRRDSDTGELFF

j_call: TRBJ1-2
v_call: TRBV2
cdr3_aa: CATQEGGKTASYGYTF

j_call: TRBJ1-4
v_call: TRBV12-3/TRBV12-4
cdr3_aa: CASSRRTGGEKLFF

j_call: TRBJ1-2
v_call: TRBV7-8
cdr3_aa: CASSLAGGNYGYTF

j_call: TRBJ1-1
v_call: TRBV5-5
cdr3_aa: CASSLASGQAYMNTEAFF

j_call: TRBJ2-6
v_call: TRBV12-3/TRBV12-4
cdr3_aa: CASSSRTSGDGANVLTF

j_call: TRBJ2-3
v_call: TRBV5-1
cdr3_aa: CASSLRQGGDTQYF

j_call: TRBJ2-7
v_call: TRBV18
cdr3_aa: CASSPGPRSNYEQYF

j_call: TRBJ2-2
v_call: TRBV20-1
cdr3_aa: CSATRVANTGELFF

j_call: TRBJ2-5
v_call: TRBV7-6
cdr3_aa: CASSFLVTRPDPQTQYF

j_call: TRBJ2-7
v_call: TRBV20-1
cdr3_aa: CSAAPASSRYEQYF

j_call: TRBJ2-5
v_call: TRBV12-3/TRBV12-4
cdr3_aa: CASSFLPGSQETQYF

j_call: TRBJ2-2
v_call: TRBV12-3/TRBV12-4
cdr3_aa: CASSSTGAGELFF

j_call: TRBJ1-5
v_call: TRBV3-1
cdr3_aa: CASSPRGGNQPQHF

j_call: TRBJ1-1
v_call: TRBV15
cdr3_aa: CATSRDRGATEAFF

j_call: TRBJ1-4
v_call: TRBV5-1
cdr3_aa: CASSPGHVIPEELFF

j_call: TRBJ2-2
v_call: TRBV20-1
cdr3_aa: CSARVQGSGELFF

j_call: TRBJ2-4
v_call: TRBV19
cdr3_aa: CASSIPLAGGNIQYF

j_call: TRBJ2-3
v_call: TRBV10-3
cdr3_aa: CATRRGPVGPVADTQYF

j_call: TRBJ1-4
v_call: TRBV5-6
cdr3_aa: CASRTRTGSEKLFF

j_call: TRBJ1-1
v_call: TRBV5-6
cdr3_aa: CASSFGQGGTEAFF

j_call: TRBJ1-1
v_call: TRBV5-1
cdr3_aa: CASSPMTGGTEAFF

j_call: TRBJ2-5
v_call: TRBV20-1
cdr3_aa: CSARSREGGYQETQYF

j_call: TRBJ1-1
v_call: TRBV5-1
cdr3_aa: CASSAGLDLNTEAFF

j_call: TRBJ2-1
v_call: TRBV11-3
cdr3_aa: CASSLAPVSYNEQFF

j_call: TRBJ2-7
v_call: TRBV3-1
cdr3_aa: CASSPIAGGTYEQYF